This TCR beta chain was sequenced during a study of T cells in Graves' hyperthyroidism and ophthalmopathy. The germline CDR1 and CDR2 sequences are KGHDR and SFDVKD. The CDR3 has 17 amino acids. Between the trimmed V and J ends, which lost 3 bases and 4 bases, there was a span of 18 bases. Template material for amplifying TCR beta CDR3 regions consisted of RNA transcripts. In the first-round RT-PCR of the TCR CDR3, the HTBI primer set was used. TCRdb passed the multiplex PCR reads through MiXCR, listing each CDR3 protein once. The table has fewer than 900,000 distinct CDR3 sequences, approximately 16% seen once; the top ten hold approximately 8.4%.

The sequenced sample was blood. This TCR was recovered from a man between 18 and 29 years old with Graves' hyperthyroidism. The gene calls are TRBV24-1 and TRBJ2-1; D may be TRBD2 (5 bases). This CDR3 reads CATSDRPWGENYNEQFF. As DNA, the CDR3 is TGTGCCACCAGTGATAGACCGTGGGGAGAGAATTACAATGAGCAGTTCTTC.